This T cell receptor beta chain was observed in a study of blood T cell repertoires in COVID-19. Study context: Italy, Spain and the United States were the sources of the convalescent and acute COVID-19 samples. T cells, B-cell-depleted T cells, or PBMCs provided the cDNA or gDNA that served as material.

The CDR3 consists of 13 residues. V was clipped by 4 bases and J by 5 bases; unmatched bases: 2. Germline CDR1 is SEHNR and CDR2 is FQNEAQ (reference sequence). Authors' methods: Cell counts per sample came from amplifying reference gene primers. TCRdb's table, derived via immunoSEQ multiplex PCR, lists solely in-frame clones and lacks some. V, J and clone size reflect that table, while D and trimming were determined from the DNA. The repertoire holds more than 95,000 clones, with roughly 80% as singletons. The V call is TRBV7-9, the J call TRBJ1-2; 9 bases are shared with TRBD1. The receptor was derived from a woman of 80 years or more with acute or convalescent COVID-19. Sequencing input: peripheral blood. The CDR3 region has the DNA TGTGCCAGCAGCTCGGGACAGGGTTATGGCTACACCTTC. This codes for CASSSGQGYGYTF.